This passage covers 28 T cell receptor beta chains from one sample sequenced in a study of regulatory T cells in long-lasting Graves disease. Time point here: newly diagnosed GD, antithyroid drugs for less than 3 months. PBMCs provided the RNA from which the TCR library was made. Arm-PCR with iRepertoire HTBI primers amplified the CDR3 regions for these TCR beta libraries. TCRdb processed the multiplex PCR reads anew with MiXCR; each CDR3 protein has one entry. The sample records hundreds of thousands of distinct CDR3 sequences, around 15% being singletons. These data also formed part of another study, on T cells in Graves' hyperthyroidism and ophthalmopathy.

The specimen was peripheral blood mononuclear cells (PBMCs), collected at new diagnosis, from a patient treated with antithyroid drugs. These receptors were collected from a middle-aged man with Graves disease.

This clonotype was counted ten times or more. The chain has TRBV15 and TRBJ2-7, with TRBD1 matching over 7 bases. Germline assignment: CDR1 LNHNV and CDR2 YYDKDF (reference sequence). Unmatched junction bases numbered 6, after V lost 2 bases and J lost 5 bases. This CDR3 is 14 amino acids long. The CDR3 protein is CATSRYRGAHEQYF. DNA for the CDR3: TGTGCCACCAGCAGATACAGGGGAGCCCACGAGCAGTACTTC.

The CDR3 sequence: CATQTRGAAGQETQYF. Written as DNA, the CDR3 is TGTGCCACCCAGACTAGAGGGGCCGCGGGCCAAGAGACCCAGTACTTC. The chain recombines TRBV6-1 with TRBJ2-5, with D possibly being TRBD2 (6 bases). Trimming took off 10 bases at V and 1 base at J, with 22 bases between the two ends. Germline V lookup: CDR1 MNHNS, CDR2 SASEGT. The CDR3 totals 16 residues.

This clonotype was recorded at least ten times. The chain is built from TRBV6-2 or TRBV6-3 and TRBJ2-7, with unresolved D. V was pared by 1 base and J by 2 bases, with 9 bases between. Germline V gene lookup returns CDR1 MNHEY and CDR2 SVGEGT. The CDR3 is made up of 14 amino acids. CDR3 in DNA: TGTGCCAGCAGTTACTTTTATAGCCCCTACGAGCAGTACTTC. It yields the protein CASSYFYSPYEQYF.

This clonotype has at least ten counts. The V gene is TRBV11-2, the J gene TRBJ2-7; maybe TRBD2 (7 bases). This CDR3 contains 16 residues. Germline V gene sequence: CDR1 SGHAT, CDR2 FQNNGV. V was clipped by 4 bases and J by 6 bases, with 22 bases between them. Written as DNA, the CDR3 is TGTGCCAGCAGCTCCGGAGGGGGGGCCGGGGTCGGCGAGCAGTACTTC. Translated: CASSSGGGAGVGEQYF.

This clonotype was recorded many times. Here the CDR3 DNA reads TGTGCCAGCCGAGGGGTTACTGAAGCTTTCTTT. It translates to CASRGVTEAFF. The J gene is TRBJ1-1, the V gene TRBV3-1, with D possibly matching TRBD1 (5 bases). With 8 bases removed from V and 5 bases from J, the gap between germline ends came to 9 bases. The CDR3 is 11 residues long. The germline CDR1 and CDR2 sequences are LGHDT and YNNKEL (reference sequence).

Points on this clonotype: It may be a read error: a sequence one base away is much more abundant. The gene calls are TRBV6-2 or TRBV6-3 and TRBJ2-7; D is perhaps TRBD1 (5 bases). Trimming took 6 bases from V and 3 from J, leaving 15 bases between them. The CDR3 sequence is 14 residues long. CDR1 is MNHEY and CDR2 is SVGEGT in the germline V gene. The CDR3 loop is CASSPDMQNYEQYF. CDR3 DNA: TGTGCCAGCAGCCCGGACATGCAGAACTACGAGCAGTACTTC.

This clonotype has only a few counts. J is TRBJ2-5 and V is TRBV24-1; no clear D gene. CDR1 and CDR2 (germline): KGHDR, SFDVKD. V lost 4 bases and J lost 1, with 12 bases in between. The CDR3 extends over 15 amino acids. The CDR3 region has the DNA TGTGCCACCAGTGACACTTCTAGTGCCCAAGAGACCCAGTACTTC. It yields the protein CATSDTSSAQETQYF.

This rearrangement joins TRBV6-9 to TRBJ1-3, with unresolved D. Germline lookup yields CDR1 MNHGY and CDR2 SVAAGI. This CDR3 contains 15 residues. V was shortened by 3 bases and J by 0 bases, with 9 bases between the two germline ends. CDR3 residues: CASSYSSFSGNTIYF. In DNA, the CDR3 is TGTGCCAGCAGTTACTCTTCTTTCTCTGGAAACACCATATATTTT.

Only a few counts were recorded for this clonotype. The genes are TRBV9 and TRBJ2-2; 8 bases are a match to TRBD2. J gave up 6 bases and V 4 bases, and 5 bases lay outside the gene matches. The CDR3 contains 14 residues. Germline V gene sequence: CDR1 SGDLS, CDR2 YYNGEE. For the CDR3, the DNA is TGTGCCAGCAGCCTTAGCGGGGTGGCCGGGGAGCTGTTTTTT. It translates to CASSLSGVAGELFF.

This chain joins TRBV12-5 and TRBJ1-5; D ambiguous. This CDR3 spans 14 amino acids. Germline values: CDR1 LGHNT, CDR2 FRNRAP. Trimming removed 5 bases from V and 7 bases from J, with 15 bases in between. The chain's CDR3 is CASGLPGGWQPQHF. The CDR3 nucleotides read TGTGCTAGTGGTCTCCCGGGAGGTTGGCAGCCCCAGCATTTT. Variable domain in full (rest from reference TRBV12-5 and TRBJ1-5): DARVTQTPRHKVTEMGQEVTMRCQPILGHNTVFWYRQTMMQGLELLAYFRNRAPLDDSGMPKDRFSAEMPDATLATLKIQPSEPRDSAVYFCASGLPGGWQPQHFGDGTRLSIL.

This clonotype appeared many times. The chain links TRBV5-1 to TRBJ2-7; tentative D call: TRBD2 (7 bases). Germline V gives CDR1 SGHRS, CDR2 YFSETQ. V gave up 3 bases and J gave up 3 bases, with 13 bases separating them. This CDR3 is 14 amino acids long. The CDR3 region is CASSSTGGHYEQYF. In DNA, the CDR3 is TGCGCCAGCAGCTCTACGGGGGGCCACTACGAGCAGTACTTC.

This clonotype was seen just once. The chain combines TRBV2 with TRBJ2-5; D remains ambiguous. Trimming took 3 bases from V and 1 from J, leaving 9 bases between them. The germline gives CDR1 SNHLY, CDR2 FYNNEI. CDR3 length: 14 amino acids. Here the CDR3 DNA reads TGTGCCAGCAGTGAGTTTGGTTTCCAAGAGACCCAGTACTTC. Protein: CASSEFGFQETQYF.

The rearrangement links TRBV5-1 to TRBJ2-2, with 9 bases matching TRBD1. This CDR3 contains 18 residues. The junction had 11 bases not matched to a gene; V was cut back by 4 bases and J by 1 base. Germline CDR1 reads SGHRS; CDR2 reads YFSETQ. DNA for the CDR3: TGCGCCAGCAGCCCCCAGGGCTCGGGACAGGGGAACACCGGGGAGCTGTTTTTT. This gives the protein CASSPQGSGQGNTGELFF.

This clonotype was picked up many times. V and J are TRBV10-3 and TRBJ2-3, with a tentative D call TRBD2 (7 bases). CDR1 ENHRY and CDR2 SYGVKD come from the germline V gene. This CDR3 has 14 amino acids. V dropped 10 bases and J dropped 4 bases, with 18 bases sitting between them. The CDR3 protein is CASKRDKSSDTQYF. CDR3 nucleotides: TGTGCCAGTAAGCGGGACAAATCATCAGATACGCAGTATTTT.

On this clonotype: This sequence may be a read error, since a much larger clone differs from it by one base. V is TRBV20-1 and J is TRBJ2-3, with D perhaps matching TRBD1 or TRBD2 (5 bases each). CDR1 DFQATT and CDR2 SNEGSKA come from the germline V gene (reference sequence). The CDR3 is made up of 12 amino acids. V was trimmed by 3 bases and J by 2 bases, leaving 6 bases between them. Written as DNA, the CDR3 is TGCAGTGCTAGGGGGGACACAGATACGCAGTATTTT. Translation gives CSARGDTDTQYF.

This clonotype showed up many times. The chain uses TRBV5-1 and TRBJ1-1, with TRBD1 identical over 7 bases. The ends lost 2 bases at V and 14 bases at J; junction bases unmatched: 15. This CDR3 has 14 amino acids. CDR1 is SGHRS, CDR2 YFSETQ, per germline. The CDR3 nucleotides read TGCGCCAGCAGCTTCGGACAGGTTGATTCTCCCAGATTCTTT. It specifies CASSFGQVDSPRFF.

This clonotype has ten or more counts. The chain carries TRBV18 and TRBJ2-2, with 8 bases lining up with TRBD1. CDR1 is KGHSH and CDR2 is LQKENI in the germline V gene. V lost 8 bases and J lost 1; bases outside the gene matches: 0. This CDR3 has 13 amino acids. The CDR3 bases are TGTGCCAGCGGACAGGGGAACACCGGGGAGCTGTTTTTT. Translation: CASGQGNTGELFF.

This clonotype has ten or more counts. This chain joins TRBV5-1 and TRBJ1-4; 8 bases align to TRBD1. Losses at the gene ends were 4 bases for V and 8 bases for J; bases not matched to a gene: 7. Germline values: CDR1 SGHRS, CDR2 YFSETQ. The CDR3 length is 14 residues. In nucleotides, the CDR3 is TGCGCCAGCAGCAGGGGACAGGCGGAGGAAAAACTGTTTTTT. This gives the protein CASSRGQAEEKLFF.

This clonotype was found many times. This sequence joins TRBV20-1 and TRBJ2-5; D not certain. V gave up 0 bases and J gave up 0 bases, with 14 bases separating them. The CDR3 contains 16 residues. Per germline, CDR1 DFQATT and CDR2 SNEGSKA (reference sequence). The CDR3 region is CSARDKQPPYQETQYF. CDR3 sequence (DNA): TGCAGTGCTAGAGATAAACAGCCGCCGTACCAAGAGACCCAGTACTTC.

This clonotype was recorded a few times. This chain joins TRBV7-9 and TRBJ2-7, with 7 positions matching TRBD1. The CDR3 sequence is 14 residues long. Germline values: CDR1 SEHNR, CDR2 FQNEAQ (reference sequence). V was clipped by 4 bases and J by 4 bases; unmatched bases: 7. CDR3 region: CASSSTGTEYEQYF. CDR3 in DNA: TGTGCCAGCAGCTCGACCGGGACAGAATACGAGCAGTACTTC.

This rearrangement joins TRBV6-1 to TRBJ2-7; no clear D. In germline, CDR1 is MNHNS, CDR2 SASEGT. Trimming took off 6 bases at V and 6 bases at J, with 18 bases between the two ends. This CDR3 spans 14 amino acids. In nucleotides, the CDR3 is TGTGCCAGCAGGCACCCTACCCAGGCGGCCGAGCAGTACTTC. This sequence encodes CASRHPTQAAEQYF.

This clonotype has more than one count but fewer than ten. The chain recombines TRBV6-2 or TRBV6-3 with TRBJ1-5, with a weak D call TRBD1 (6 bases). With 4 bases removed from V and 4 bases from J, the gap between germline ends came to 14 bases. CDR1 and CDR2 (germline): MNHEY, SVGEGT. This CDR3 comprises 15 residues. The CDR3 region is CASSSPGHLNQPQHF. CDR3 DNA sequence: TGTGCCAGCAGTTCACCGGGACACCTAAATCAGCCCCAGCATTTT.

This clonotype has a count of ten or more. The CDR3: CASGTGLPEAFF. CDR3 DNA: TGTGCCAGCGGGACAGGGCTGCCTGAAGCTTTCTTT. This rearrangement joins TRBV6-1 to TRBJ1-1; 9 bases map to TRBD1. CDR3 size: 12 residues. From germline, CDR1 is MNHNS and CDR2 SASEGT. Trimming at V came to 8 bases and at J to 6 bases, leaving 4 bases not matched to a gene.

This clonotype was counted at least ten times. The chain has TRBV28 and TRBJ2-3, with 11 bases identical to TRBD2. The length of the CDR3 is 14 residues. The germline CDR1 and CDR2 sequences are MDHEN and SYDVKM. The V gene end was trimmed by 5 bases and the J gene end by 5 bases; junction bases not matched to a gene: 3. This CDR3 reads CASSRLAGIDTQYF. The CDR3 coding sequence is TGTGCCAGCAGTCGACTAGCGGGGATAGATACGCAGTATTTT.

This clonotype was seen repeatedly, ten times or more. This chain's CDR3 is CASSWTYNEQFF. CDR3 DNA sequence: TGTGCCAGCAGCTGGACCTACAATGAGCAGTTCTTC. The V call is TRBV7-2, the J call TRBJ2-1, with D unclear. V dropped 4 bases and J dropped 2 bases, with 3 bases sitting between them. Germline V lookup: CDR1 SGHTA, CDR2 FQGNSA. This CDR3 comprises 12 residues.

This clonotype has only a few counts. The CDR3 loop reads CASSFRTDQPQHF. For the CDR3, the DNA is TGTGCCAGCAGCTTTCGGACAGATCAGCCCCAGCATTTT. The rearrangement uses TRBV7-2 and TRBJ1-5; weak D call: TRBD1 (6 bases). CDR1 is SGHTA and CDR2 is FQGNSA in the germline V gene. With 3 bases removed from V and 5 bases from J, the gap between germline ends came to 8 bases. The CDR3 runs 13 residues.

The chain recombines TRBV7-3 with TRBJ1-2, with a possible D match to TRBD1 (5 bases). Trimming pared 4 bases from V and 8 bases from J, leaving 14 bases between. Germline CDR1 and CDR2: SGHTA and FQGTGA. The CDR3 consists of 13 residues. CDR3 nucleotide sequence: TGTGCCAGCAGCTCGGGACGGGGAGGGGGCTACACCTTC. Translated: CASSSGRGGGYTF.

This clonotype was detected ten times or more. This chain uses TRBV6-1 with TRBJ1-5; TRBD1 matches at 9 bases. Trimming removed 6 bases from V and 6 bases from J; junction bases left unmatched: 9. Germline CDR1 MNHNS, CDR2 SASEGT. The CDR3 is made up of 15 amino acids. In DNA form, the CDR3 reads TGTGCCAGCAGACACGGACAGGGGTTCGGTCAGCCCCAGCATTTT. It is translated as CASRHGQGFGQPQHF.